The next 16 T cell receptor beta chains were all read from a single sample in a study of cytomegalovirus exposure and HLA in healthy donors. Amplification used 60 Vbeta primers and 13 Jbeta primers. Assay used: immunoSEQ multiplex PCR; TCRdb lists only in-frame clones, some missing. The sample includes about 150,000 clones, about four fifths seen only once; the top ten take 1%. Sequenced material: PBMCs. These receptors originate from a woman aged 45-65 years in good health and CMV-seropositive.

This clone occurred a few times. The chain links TRBV5-1 to TRBJ2-1; maybe TRBD2 (7 bases). The CDR3 has 16 amino acids. V gave up 0 bases and J gave up 8 bases, with 18 bases separating them. From germline, CDR1 is SGHRS and CDR2 YFSETQ. The CDR3 DNA sequence: TGCGCCAGCAGCTTGGGGTACGCAGGGGCGGGAGATGAGCAGTTCTTC. Its translation: CASSLGYAGAGDEQFF.

The V call is TRBV9, the J call TRBJ1-4; D is perhaps TRBD1 (6 bases). The CDR3 runs 16 residues. Looked up from germline, CDR1 is SGDLS and CDR2 is YYNGEE. Between the trimmed V and J ends, which lost 4 bases and 0 bases, there was a span of 13 bases. The CDR3 sequence is CASSRDISPTNEKLFF. The CDR3 nucleotides read TGTGCCAGCAGCAGGGACATTTCCCCAACTAATGAAAAACTGTTTTTT.

The J gene is TRBJ2-5, the V gene TRBV6-6, with TRBD2 matching 12 bases. V shed 6 bases, J shed 2 bases, and the junction held 7 bases outside the gene matches. Germline CDR1 MNHNY, CDR2 SVGAGI (reference sequence). There are 16 residues in the CDR3. The chain's CDR3 is CASRPRLAGGQETQYF. CDR3 nucleotides: TGTGCCAGCAGACCCCGCCTAGCGGGGGGGCAAGAGACCCAGTACTTC.

The rearrangement links TRBV5-1 to TRBJ1-5; TRBD1 matches 8 bases. V gave up 2 bases and J gave up 7 bases; unmatched junction bases: 5. The germline gives CDR1 SGHRS, CDR2 YFSETQ. The CDR3 totals 14 residues. CDR3 coding DNA: TGCGCCAGCAGCTTTGGACAGGGAGGACAGCCCCAGCATTTT. It specifies CASSFGQGGQPQHF. Full variable domain (missing parts from reference TRBV5-1 and TRBJ1-5): KAGVTQTPRYLIKTRGQQVTLSCSPISGHRSVSWYQQTPGQGLQFLFEYFSETQRNKGNFPGRFSGRQFSNSRSEMNVSTLELGDSALYLCASSFGQGGQPQHFGDGTRLSIL.

V and J are TRBV10-3 and TRBJ2-6, with 7 bases fitting TRBD1. CDR1 and CDR2 from the germline V gene are ENHRY and SYGVKD. The CDR3 extends over 15 amino acids. V was pared by 11 bases and J by 1 base, with 8 bases of the junction left unmatched. Written as DNA, the CDR3 is TGTGCCTCGGGGACAGACCATTCTGGGGCCAACGTCCTGACTTTC. Amino acids: CASGTDHSGANVLTF.

This sequence joins TRBV11-2 and TRBJ1-2; D is unclear. Deletions cut 8 bases from V and 4 bases from J, with 20 bases between. Germline assignment: CDR1 SGHAT and CDR2 FQNNGV. This CDR3 region has 15 residues. The CDR3 spells CASQRRFGELYGYTF. CDR3 sequence (DNA): TGTGCCAGCCAAAGAAGGTTCGGAGAGCTCTATGGCTACACCTTC.

Of note for this clone: At one end, the junction sequence differs from germline, possibly due to a read error. The V and J genes are TRBV19 and TRBJ2-7; tentatively, D is TRBD1 (6 bases). The V gene's germline CDR1 is LNHDA and CDR2 SQIVND (reference sequence). This CDR3 region has 13 residues. The CDR3 protein is CASSNQGLPEQYF. The DNA of the CDR3 is TGTGCCAGCAGTAACCAGGGGTTGCCCGAGCAGTACTTC. Complete variable domain (other parts from reference TRBV19 and TRBJ2-7): DGGITQSPKYLFRKEGQNVTLSCEQNLNHDAMYWYRQDPGQGLRLIYYSQIVNDFQKGDIAEGYSVSREKKESFPLTVTSAQKNPTAFYLCASSNQGLPEQYFGPGTRLTVT.

The chain recombines TRBV19 with TRBJ1-1; 7 bases agree with TRBD1. V lost 7 bases to trimming and J lost 4 bases; unmatched junction nucleotides: 15. This CDR3 has 16 residues. Germline CDR1 is LNHDA and CDR2 is SQIVND (reference sequence). CDR3 bases: TGTGCCAGTACAACACAGGGGAAGGTGGGTAGCACTGAAGCTTTCTTT. Translated: CASTTQGKVGSTEAFF. Combining the CDR3 with reference TRBV19 and TRBJ1-1 gives the whole variable domain DGGITQSPKYLFRKEGQNVTLSCEQNLNHDAMYWYRQDPGQGLRLIYYSQIVNDFQKGDIAEGYSVSREKKESFPLTVTSAQKNPTAFYLCASTTQGKVGSTEAFFGQGTRLTVV.

The chain links TRBV7-9 to TRBJ2-7, with 7 bases matching TRBD2. CDR1 and CDR2 from the germline V gene are SEHNR and FQNEAQ (reference sequence). V trimming: 1 base; J trimming: 1 base; junction bases outside the gene matches: 16. This CDR3 spans 19 amino acids. CDR3 region: CASSLGIVGGREASYEQYF. The CDR3 DNA is TGTGCCAGCAGCTTAGGAATTGTGGGGGGGAGGGAAGCGTCCTACGAGCAGTACTTC.

On this clone: Sequence at one end of the junction differs from germline and may be a read error. V is TRBV5-1 and J is TRBJ1-2; 9 nucleotides match TRBD1. The V gene's germline CDR1 is SGHRS and CDR2 YFSETQ. The CDR3 is made up of 15 amino acids. CDR3 DNA sequence: TGTGCCAGCAGCTTACGGGACAGGGCTTACTATGGCTACACCTTC. Translation gives CASSLRDRAYYGYTF.

The gene calls are TRBV4-2 and TRBJ2-3; 7 bases fit TRBD2. The CDR3 totals 17 residues. CDR1 is LGHNA, CDR2 YNFKEQ, per germline. V lost 1 base to trimming and J lost 0 bases; unmatched junction nucleotides: 7. The CDR3 region is CASSQAPGGTSTDTQYF. DNA of the CDR3: TGTGCCAGCAGCCAAGCCCCGGGGGGAACTAGCACAGATACGCAGTATTTT.

This chain joins TRBV6-5 and TRBJ1-5; D may be TRBD1 (6 bases). The ends were cut back, 0 bases at V and 0 bases at J, with 6 bases in the middle. Germline V gives CDR1 MNHEY, CDR2 SVGAGI. The CDR3 is 15 amino acids. The CDR3 DNA reads as TGTGCCAGCAGTTACTCGACAGGTAGCAATCAGCCCCAGCATTTT. This gives the protein CASSYSTGSNQPQHF.

The chain joins TRBV2 to TRBJ1-6; D is undetermined. The CDR3 spans 14 residues. Germline values: CDR1 SNHLY, CDR2 FYNNEI. V lost 5 bases and J 7 bases, leaving 12 bases between the germline ends. In DNA form, the CDR3 reads TGTGCCAGCAGTATGGGAGGACCCAATTCACCCCTCCACTTT. Translated: CASSMGGPNSPLHF.

The chain is built from TRBV18 and TRBJ1-4, with 7 bases identical to TRBD1. The CDR3 is 15 residues long. The V gene end was trimmed by 6 bases and the J gene end by 0 bases; junction bases not matched to a gene: 4. The germline V gene encodes CDR1 KGHSH and CDR2 LQKENI. In DNA, the CDR3 is TGTGCCAGCTCTCCCGACAGGGCAACTAATGAAAAACTGTTTTTT. Translating it yields CASSPDRATNEKLFF.

V and J are TRBV6-1 and TRBJ1-1; TRBD1 might be the D (6 bases). From germline, CDR1 is MNHNS and CDR2 SASEGT. The CDR3 is made up of 13 amino acids. V lost 8 bases and J 6 bases, leaving 16 bases between the germline ends. CDR3 nucleotide sequence: TGTGCCAGCCAATTACAACAGGGACCTGAAGCTTTCTTT. Its translation is CASQLQQGPEAFF.

This clone has a single count. The sample holds other DNA sequences that translate to the same CDR3. The chain uses TRBV30 and TRBJ1-2, with 8 bases that match TRBD1. Germline V gene sequence: CDR1 GTSNPN, CDR2 SVGIG (reference sequence). This CDR3 spans 12 amino acids. The junction had 6 bases not matched to a gene; V was cut back by 4 bases and J by 8 bases. The CDR3 is CAWTQGARGYTF. The DNA for the CDR3 is TGTGCCTGGACCCAGGGGGCGCGAGGCTACACCTTC. Full variable domain (outside the CDR3, taken from reference TRBV30 and TRBJ1-2): SQTIHQWPATLVQPVGSPLSLECTVEGTSNPNLYWYRQAAGRGLQLLFYSVGIGQISSEVPQNLSASRPQDRQFILSSKKLLLSDSGFYLCAWTQGARGYTFGSGTRLTVV.